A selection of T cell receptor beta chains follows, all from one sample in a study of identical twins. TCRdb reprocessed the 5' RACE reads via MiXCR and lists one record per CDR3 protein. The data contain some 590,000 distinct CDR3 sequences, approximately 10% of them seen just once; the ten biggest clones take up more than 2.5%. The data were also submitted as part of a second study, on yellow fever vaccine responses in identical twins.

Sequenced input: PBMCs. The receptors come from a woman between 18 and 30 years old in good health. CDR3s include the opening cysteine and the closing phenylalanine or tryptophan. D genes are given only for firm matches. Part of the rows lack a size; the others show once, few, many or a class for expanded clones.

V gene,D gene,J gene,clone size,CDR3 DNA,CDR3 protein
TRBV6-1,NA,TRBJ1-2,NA,TGTGCCAGCAGAGAGGGGCCTGCTTATGGCTACACCTTC,CASREGPAYGYTF
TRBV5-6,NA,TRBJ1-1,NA,TGTGCCAGCAGCTTGGCCAGGCGGAACACTGAAGCTTTCTTT,CASSLARRNTEAFF
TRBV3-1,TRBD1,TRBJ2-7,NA,TGTGCCAGCAGCCCAGTTGACAGGGGCCCCTACGAGCAGTACTTC,CASSPVDRGPYEQYF
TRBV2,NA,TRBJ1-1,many,TGTGCCAGCATCGTACGTGAGGTGAACACTGAAGCTTTCTTT,CASIVREVNTEAFF
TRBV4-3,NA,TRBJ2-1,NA,TGCGCCAGCAGCCAAGAACCGGGAAGGGCTGAGCAGTTCTTC,CASSQEPGRAEQFF
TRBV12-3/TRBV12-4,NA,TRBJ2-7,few,TGTGCCAGCACCTATATGGACAGCTACGAGCAGTACTTC,CASTYMDSYEQYF
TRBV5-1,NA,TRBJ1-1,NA,TGCGCCAGCAGCTTGTGGGGGTTGAACACTGAAGCTTTCTTT,CASSLWGLNTEAFF
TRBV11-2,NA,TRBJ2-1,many,TGTGCCAGCAGCTTAGGCGGCTTTGCCGTCCCAATCTCCTACAATGAGCAGTTCTTC,CASSLGGFAVPISYNEQFF
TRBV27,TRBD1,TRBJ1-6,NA,TGTGCCAGTGCGACAGGGGTAGCTAATTCACCCCTCCACTTT,CASATGVANSPLHF
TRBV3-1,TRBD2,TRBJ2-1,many,TGTGCCAGCAGCCTAAGGGGTCTAGCGGGAGCTTGGGAGCAGTTCTTC,CASSLRGLAGAWEQFF
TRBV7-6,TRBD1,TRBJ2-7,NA,TGTGCCAGCAGCTTAGAGGAGGCAGGGGGCTACGAGCAGTACTTC,CASSLEEAGGYEQYF
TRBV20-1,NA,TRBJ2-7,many,TGCAGTGCTAGAGATTTAGACCGTCCCTACGAGCAGTACTTC,CSARDLDRPYEQYF
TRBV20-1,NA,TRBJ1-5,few,TGCAGTGCTAGTAGAACGGGCAGGGGTAATCAGCCCCAGCATTTT,CSASRTGRGNQPQHF
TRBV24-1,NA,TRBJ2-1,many,TGTGCCACCAGTGGGGGCCCAGGGCGCTACAATGAGCAGTTCTTC,CATSGGPGRYNEQFF
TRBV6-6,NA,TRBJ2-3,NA,TGTGCCAGCACCAAAACCGTAGATACGCAGTATTTT,CASTKTVDTQYF
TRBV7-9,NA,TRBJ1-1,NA,TGTGCCAGCAGCTTACCTCCACTGACGCCAAAAAGCGCTGAAGCTTTCTTT,CASSLPPLTPKSAEAFF
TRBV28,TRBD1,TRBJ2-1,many,TGTGCCAGCAGTGCACAGGGGAGCTCCTACAATGAGCAGTTCTTC,CASSAQGSSYNEQFF
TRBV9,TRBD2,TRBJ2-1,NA,TGTGCCAGCAGCATAGCGGGTAGCTCCTACAATGAGCAGTTCTTC,CASSIAGSSYNEQFF
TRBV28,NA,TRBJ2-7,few,TGTGCCAGCACTGGCCCCTACGAGCAGTACTTC,CASTGPYEQYF
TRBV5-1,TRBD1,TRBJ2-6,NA,TGCGCCAGCAGCTTGCGGGACAGGATAAACTCTGGGGCCAACGTCCTGACTTTC,CASSLRDRINSGANVLTF
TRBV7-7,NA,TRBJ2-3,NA,TGTGCTAGCAGCCCTAATCAGGCGGATACGCAGTATTTT,CASSPNQADTQYF
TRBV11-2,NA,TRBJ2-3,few,TGTGCCAGCAGCTCAACGGGTCAGGGGTTGCGTCTGTATTTT,CASSSTGQGLRLYF
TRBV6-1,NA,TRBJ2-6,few,TGTGCCAGCAGCATACTGGACACTCCTGGGGCCAACGTCCTGACTTTC,CASSILDTPGANVLTF
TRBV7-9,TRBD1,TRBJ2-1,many,TGTGCCAGCAGCCTACAACCGGGACAGGGAGTGAACAATGAGCAGTTCTTC,CASSLQPGQGVNNEQFF
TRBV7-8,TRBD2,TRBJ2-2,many,TGTGCCAGCAGTTGGACTAGCGGGACGTACACCGGGGAGCTGTTTTTT,CASSWTSGTYTGELFF
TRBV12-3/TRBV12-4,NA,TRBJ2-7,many,TGTGCCAGCAGTTTCGCAGACTCCTACGAGCAGTACTTC,CASSFADSYEQYF
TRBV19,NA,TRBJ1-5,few,TGTGCCAGTAGTATACGGGGTAATAGCAATCAGCCCCAGCATTTT,CASSIRGNSNQPQHF
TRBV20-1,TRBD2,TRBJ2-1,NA,TGCAGTGCTAGGCACACTAGCGCGCTCTCCTACAATGAGCAGTTCTTC,CSARHTSALSYNEQFF
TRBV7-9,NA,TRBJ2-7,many,TGTGCCAGCAGCGCTACCGGGGACTACGAGCAGTACTTC,CASSATGDYEQYF
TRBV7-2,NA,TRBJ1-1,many,TGTGCCAGCAGCGGGGGCAGGGGAATAGGGAACACTGAAGCTTTCTTT,CASSGGRGIGNTEAFF
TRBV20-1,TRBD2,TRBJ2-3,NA,TGCCCGCTGCGGGAGGTTCCAGATACGCAGTATTTT,CPLREVPDTQYF
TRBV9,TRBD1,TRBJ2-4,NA,TGTGCCAGCAGCATCGGGACAGGGGCCAAAAACATTCAGTACTTC,CASSIGTGAKNIQYF
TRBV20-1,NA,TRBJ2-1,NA,TGCAGTGCTACCATAGTGATCTACAATGAGCAGTTCTTC,CSATIVIYNEQFF
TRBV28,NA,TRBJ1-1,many,TGTGCCAGCAGCTCCGCGAGGGGCTCTATGAACACTGAAGCTTTCTTT,CASSSARGSMNTEAFF
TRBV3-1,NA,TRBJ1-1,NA,TGTGCCAGCAGCGCCCAAGGATGGACTTCTGAAGCTTTCTTT,CASSAQGWTSEAFF
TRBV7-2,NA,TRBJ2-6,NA,TGTGCCAGCAGCTTAGCGCACTACTCTGGGGCCAACGTCCTGACTTTC,CASSLAHYSGANVLTF
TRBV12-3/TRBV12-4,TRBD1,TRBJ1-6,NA,TGTGCCAGCAGTTCACCCGGGACAGGTGGATCACCCCTCCACTTT,CASSSPGTGGSPLHF
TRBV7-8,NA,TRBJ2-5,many,TGTGCCAGCAGCTTAGATCCCCGTAGGGTAGATTTTGAGACCCAGTACTTC,CASSLDPRRVDFETQYF
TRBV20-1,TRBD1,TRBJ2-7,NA,TGCAGTGCTAAAGGGGACAGGGGAACCTACGAGCAGTACTTC,CSAKGDRGTYEQYF
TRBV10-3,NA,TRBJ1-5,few,TGTGCCATCAGTGACTCATCGGGCTTTAGCAATCAGCCCCAGCATTTT,CAISDSSGFSNQPQHF
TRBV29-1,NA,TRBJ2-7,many,TGCAGCGTTGAAGTGGGGGACGAGCAGTACTTC,CSVEVGDEQYF
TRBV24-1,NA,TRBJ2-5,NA,TGTGCCACGGCCGGGTGGGACTTACAAGAGACCCAGTACTTC,CATAGWDLQETQYF
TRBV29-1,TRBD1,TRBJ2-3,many,TGCAGCACAGCCGGGACAGCCACAGATACGCAGTATTTT,CSTAGTATDTQYF
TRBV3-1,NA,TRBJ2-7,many,TGTGCCAGCAGCCGATCCCCCGATGGAGCCTACGAGCAGTACTTC,CASSRSPDGAYEQYF
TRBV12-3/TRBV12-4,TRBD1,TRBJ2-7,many,TGTGCCAGCAGCGACAGGGTCCACGAGCAGTACTTC,CASSDRVHEQYF
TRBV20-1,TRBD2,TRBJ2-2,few,TGCAGTGCTAGCGACGTAGGACTAGCGGACAACACCGGGGAGCTGTTTTTT,CSASDVGLADNTGELFF
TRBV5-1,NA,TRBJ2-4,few,TGCGCCAGCAGCCGAATAGGGAAAAAAAACATTCAGTACTTC,CASSRIGKKNIQYF
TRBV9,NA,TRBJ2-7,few,TGTGCCAGCAGCGTAGAGGGGGCCTACGAGCAGTACTTC,CASSVEGAYEQYF
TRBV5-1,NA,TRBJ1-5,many,TGCGCCAGCAGCGCCACCCCAGGGAAGCCCCAGCATTTT,CASSATPGKPQHF
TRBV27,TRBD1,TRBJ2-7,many,TGTGCCAGCAGACTGACAGGGACCTACGAGCAGTACTTC,CASRLTGTYEQYF
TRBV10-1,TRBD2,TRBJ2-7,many,TGCGCCAGCAGTGTCCCTCCTAGCGGGAGCCCCCACGAGCAGTACTTC,CASSVPPSGSPHEQYF
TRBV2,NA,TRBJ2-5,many,TGTGCCAGCAGGTTACTAGAGACCCAGTACTTC,CASRLLETQYF
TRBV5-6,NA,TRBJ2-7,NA,TGTGCCAGCAGCGTCCCAGGGGAACCTATCCCCTACGAGCAGTACTTC,CASSVPGEPIPYEQYF
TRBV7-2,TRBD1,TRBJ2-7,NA,TGTGCCAGCAGCTTAACACAGACAGGGGGCTTATACGAGCAGTACTTC,CASSLTQTGGLYEQYF